A selection of T cell receptor beta chains follows, all from one sample in a study of OX40 agonist ivuxolimab in advanced cancers. The protocol was immunoSEQ multiplex PCR, while the TCRdb copy is restricted to in-frame clones and leaves out a portion. The sample lists 100,000 to 130,000 clones, roughly 90% seen once, with approximately 1.2% in the top ten. The starting material was CD4+ or CD8+ T cells sorted from blood, obtained in a trial of the OX40 agonist ivuxolimab. These receptors originate from an adult with an advanced solid tumor such as melanoma, head and neck, liver or kidney cancer. The CDR3 runs from the conserved cysteine through the conserved F or W. The D gene is left open where the match is weak. Only some rows state a clone size, as once, few, many or a class for expanded clones.

j_call d_call v_call clone_size cdr3_nt cdr3_aa
TRBJ2-1 TRBD1 TRBV9 . TGTGCCAGCAGCGTCGGGACAGGAGGGGGGAATGAGCAGTTCTTC CASSVGTGGGNEQFF
TRBJ2-7 TRBD2 TRBV5-6 . TGTGCCAGCAGCTTGGTGGGACTAGCGGCCTACGAGCAGTACTTC CASSLVGLAAYEQYF
TRBJ1-2 . TRBV5-1 . TGCGCCAGCAGCTCCGGGACGGCGAGGGATGGCTACACCTTC CASSSGTARDGYTF
TRBJ1-3 TRBD1 TRBV27 . TGTGCCAGCAGTTTAAGGGACAGGACCTCTGGAAACACCATATATTTT CASSLRDRTSGNTIYF
TRBJ1-1 . TRBV5-1 . TGCGCCAGCAGCGCTCAAGCGGGACAAACTAACACTGAAGCTTTCTTT CASSAQAGQTNTEAFF
TRBJ2-7 TRBD2 TRBV6-6 . TGTGCCAGCAGTTACTCGGTAGCGGGAGGTTCCTACGAGCAGTACTTC CASSYSVAGGSYEQYF
TRBJ1-1 . TRBV9 few TGTGCCAGCAGCGTGACGGGGAACACTGAAGCTTTCTTT CASSVTGNTEAFF
TRBJ2-3 . TRBV5-4 . TGTGCCAGCAGCTTGGCGCAGCGCACAGATACGCAGTATTTT CASSLAQRTDTQYF
TRBJ2-7 . TRBV5-6 . TGTGCCAGCAGCCTTGGAGCCCGCTCCTACGAGCAGTACTTC CASSLGARSYEQYF
TRBJ2-7 . TRBV6-4 . TGTGCCAGCAGTGAGACAAGCTACGAGCAGTACTTC CASSETSYEQYF
TRBJ2-7 . TRBV9 . TGTGCCAGCAGCGGCGACAGTTGGGGCTACGAGCAGTACTTC CASSGDSWGYEQYF
TRBJ2-3 . TRBV14 . TGTGCCAGCAGCCAGGACACGGACGAGGCTACGTATACGCAGTATTTT CASSQDTDEATYTQYF
TRBJ2-3 . TRBV18 . TGTGCCAGCTCCAAGGACAAGAGCACAGATACGCAGTATTTT CASSKDKSTDTQYF
TRBJ1-2 . TRBV9 . TGTGCCAGCAGCGTAGACAGCGCTAACTATGGCTACACCTTC CASSVDSANYGYTF
TRBJ1-3 . TRBV9 . TGTGCCAGCAGCGTAGTTGGCTCTGGAAACACCATATATTTT CASSVVGSGNTIYF
TRBJ2-2 TRBD2 TRBV9 . TGTGCCAGCAGCGTAGGTAATAGCGGGAGTTACACCGGGGAGCTGTTTTTT CASSVGNSGSYTGELFF
TRBJ2-2 . TRBV9 once TGTGCCAGCAGCTTCCGGAGGATAAACACCGGGGAGCTGTTTTTT CASSFRRINTGELFF
TRBJ1-5 . TRBV19 . TGTGCCAGTAGTCACCGCCAGGGCCACTATAGCAATCAGCCCCAGCATTTT CASSHRQGHYSNQPQHF
TRBJ2-3 TRBD2 TRBV28 . TGTGCCAGCAGTCCACTAGCGGTCGGGGGTACGCAGTATTTT CASSPLAVGGTQYF
TRBJ1-2 . TRBV19 . TGTGCCAGTAGTATTAAGAGGGACGTGCAGTCGTTACTCGACTTTAACTATGGCTACACCTTC CASSIKRDVQSLLDFNYGYTF
TRBJ2-7 . TRBV30 . TGTGCCTGGAGCGAAGGGCCTGGGGGGTACGAGCAGTACTTC CAWSEGPGGYEQYF
TRBJ2-5 . TRBV10-3 . TGTGCCATCAGTGGGTTTAACAGGGTTGAGACCCAGTACTTC CAISGFNRVETQYF
TRBJ2-1 TRBD2 TRBV18 . TGTGCCAGCTTTGGACTAGCGGTCATTACGAGCTCCTACAATGAGCAGTTCTTC CASFGLAVITSSYNEQFF
TRBJ1-5 . TRBV16 many TGTGCCAGCAGCCAATCGGTCGGGCAGGGCAATCAGCCCCAGCATTTT CASSQSVGQGNQPQHF
TRBJ1-2 . TRBV28 . TGTGCCAGCGAAGGTAACTATGGCTACACCTTC CASEGNYGYTF
TRBJ2-5 . TRBV2 . TGTGCCAGCAGTGGCAGGTTAGAGACCCAGTACTTC CASSGRLETQYF
TRBJ1-1 TRBD1 TRBV7-8 . TGTGCCAGCAGCAAGCAGACAGGGGGTAAGGCTGAAGCTTTCTTT CASSKQTGGKAEAFF
TRBJ1-5 TRBD1 TRBV7-2 once TGTGCCAGCAGCGCCAGGGGGTATAGCAATCAGCCCCAGCATTTT CASSARGYSNQPQHF
TRBJ2-7 . TRBV12-2 . TGTGCAAGTCGCTCCGGCTGGGTTTCCACCTACGAGCAGTACTTC CASRSGWVSTYEQYF
TRBJ1-4 . TRBV28 . TGTGCCAGCAGGTACTACAGGGCTCCTAATGAAAAACTGTTTTTT CASRYYRAPNEKLFF
TRBJ2-7 . TRBV27 . TGTGCCAGCAGTTTATGGGAGGCCGGGGAGCAGTACTTC CASSLWEAGEQYF
TRBJ1-1 TRBD1 TRBV11-3 . TGTGCCAGCAGCACGACAGGGGTGAGGGCTTTCTTT CASSTTGVRAFF
TRBJ1-1 TRBD1 TRBV9 . TGTGCCAGCAGCGTAGATCCAGGGGGATCCAACACTGAAGCTTTCTTT CASSVDPGGSNTEAFF
TRBJ2-1 . TRBV7-2 . TGTGCCAGCAGCCCATCCGGGACAAGGGCCTACAATGAGCAGTTCTTC CASSPSGTRAYNEQFF
TRBJ1-1 . TRBV28 . TGTGCCAGCAGTTCACCCTCAGGGCCTCCTGAAGCTTTCTTT CASSSPSGPPEAFF
TRBJ2-1 . TRBV28 once TGTGCCAGCACCACGCGGAGACGCCCCTACAATGAGCAGTTCTTC CASTTRRRPYNEQFF